The rows below give T cell receptor beta chains drawn from one sample of a study of CD4+ T cells in melanoma. Measured with immunoSEQ multiplex PCR; TCRdb has only the in-frame clones, and not every one. The sample lists about 120,000 clones; about 92% were seen once. Sample: peripheral blood. These receptors all come from a human donor with melanoma. The CDR3 runs from the conserved cysteine through the conserved F or W. The D gene is left open where the match is weak. Rows may omit the clone size; those that give it use once, few, many or a size class.

size	V	D	J	DNA	CDR3
.	TRBV5-4	.	TRBJ2-5	TGTGCCAGCAGCTTGTCGGGGGAAGAGACCCAGTACTTC	CASSLSGEETQYF
.	TRBV10-3	.	TRBJ2-2	TGTGCCATCATGTCTCCACTGGACACCGGGGAGCTGTTTTTT	CAIMSPLDTGELFF
.	TRBV7-8	TRBD1	TRBJ1-5	TGTGCCAGCAGCCCGGGACAGTATTATATTCAGCCCCAGCATTTT	CASSPGQYYIQPQHF
.	TRBV5-8	.	TRBJ2-7	TGTGCCAGCAGCTTCGGGAGCGGCGAGCAGTACTTC	CASSFGSGEQYF
few	TRBV7-8	.	TRBJ1-1	TGTGCCAGCAGCTTGAGCGCCTACACTGAAGCTTTCTTT	CASSLSAYTEAFF
.	TRBV28	.	TRBJ2-2	TGTGCCAGCAGTCCCGGGCCACGAGCCGGGGAGCTGTTTTTT	CASSPGPRAGELFF
.	TRBV19	TRBD2	TRBJ2-3	TGTGCCAGTAGGGCGCAGCGGGGGGCCTGGGATACGCAGTATTTT	CASRAQRGAWDTQYF
.	TRBV4-1	.	TRBJ2-1	TGCGCCAGCAGCCAAGACCCTCGTGGCTCCTACAATGAGCAGTTCTTC	CASSQDPRGSYNEQFF
.	TRBV12-2	.	TRBJ1-5	TGTGCAAGTCATCTGGGTTATAGCAATCAGCCCCAGCATTTT	CASHLGYSNQPQHF
once	TRBV10-3	.	TRBJ2-1	TGTGCCATCAGTGAGTCGTATCGGTGGTTCTTC	CAISESYRWFF
once	TRBV13	.	TRBJ2-1	TGTGCCAGCAGCTTAGAGGGGGGAGGGCCGGATGAGCAGTTCTTC	CASSLEGGGPDEQFF
.	TRBV19	.	TRBJ2-3	TGTGCCAGTGAAGCCATAGGCACAGATACGCAGTATTTT	CASEAIGTDTQYF
.	TRBV7-9	.	TRBJ2-7	TGTGCCAGCAGCTTCGAAGCGACTGCATCCTACGAGCAGTACTTC	CASSFEATASYEQYF
.	TRBV28	.	TRBJ1-3	TGTGCCAGCGCACGCTACTCTGGAAACACCATATATTTT	CASARYSGNTIYF
.	TRBV5-5	.	TRBJ1-1	TGTGCCAGCAGCTTGAGCGCCTACACTGAAGCTTTCTTT	CASSLSAYTEAFF
once	TRBV7-9	TRBD2	TRBJ2-2	TGTGCCAGCAGCTCTATAGCGGGAGGTAACTGGGAGCTGTTTTTT	CASSSIAGGNWELFF
.	TRBV19	TRBD2	TRBJ2-1	TGTGCCAGTAGTAAGCTAGCGGGAGGGTACAATGAGCAGTTCTTC	CASSKLAGGYNEQFF
.	TRBV21-1	.	TRBJ2-4	TGTGCCAGCAGCAAGACTGACGGGACACTAGCCAAAAACATTCAGTACTTC	CASSKTDGTLAKNIQYF
.	TRBV7-2	TRBD2	TRBJ2-5	TGTGCCAGCAGCTTAGGCGCTAGCGGGATTGAGACCCAGTACTTC	CASSLGASGIETQYF
.	TRBV19	.	TRBJ1-5	TGTGCCAGTAGAGTCAGGGCATATAGCAATCAGCCCCAGCATTTT	CASRVRAYSNQPQHF
once	TRBV6-1	TRBD1	TRBJ2-7	TGTGCCAGCAATGACCCGGGACAGGGATCCTACGAGCAGTACTTC	CASNDPGQGSYEQYF
.	TRBV7-3	.	TRBJ2-7	TGTGCCAGCAGCTCTACGTCATCCGGGAACGAGCAGTACTTC	CASSSTSSGNEQYF
.	TRBV19	TRBD1	TRBJ1-4	TGTGCCAGTAGTTTCCGGACAGGGGGCCTTGCAACTAATGAAAAACTGTTTTTT	CASSFRTGGLATNEKLFF
.	TRBV7-2	TRBD2	TRBJ2-7	TGTGCCAGCAGCTTACAGGGCGGGAGCTACGAGCAGTACTTC	CASSLQGGSYEQYF
.	TRBV7-2	TRBD1	TRBJ2-7	TGTGCCAGCAGCTTAGGGACAGGGAATACCTACGAGCAGTACTTC	CASSLGTGNTYEQYF
.	TRBV5-5	.	TRBJ1-1	TGTGCCAGCAGCCCTCAGACAAACACTGAAGCTTTCTTT	CASSPQTNTEAFF
once	TRBV19	.	TRBJ2-4	TGTGCCAGTAGTATCAGACAGGTCAAGGGGGCCAAAAACATTCAGTACTTC	CASSIRQVKGAKNIQYF
.	TRBV5-1	TRBD2	TRBJ2-3	TGCGCCAGCAGCTTAATAGCGGGAGGTACAGATACGCAGTATTTT	CASSLIAGGTDTQYF
.	TRBV7-2	.	TRBJ1-1	TGTGCCAGCAGCCCACCGAGGGATACCACTGAAGCTTTCTTT	CASSPPRDTTEAFF
.	TRBV19	.	TRBJ2-7	TGTGCCAGTACCTTTAGGGGGGAGCAGTACTTC	CASTFRGEQYF
.	TRBV7-9	TRBD1	TRBJ1-5	TGTGCCAGCAGCCTAACAGGGGATCAGCCCCAGCATTTT	CASSLTGDQPQHF
.	TRBV25-1	TRBD2	TRBJ2-7	TGTGCCAGCAGCTTAGGCGGGGGCTACGAGCAGTACTTC	CASSLGGGYEQYF
.	TRBV2	TRBD2	TRBJ2-3	TGTGCCAGCAGTGGACGGACTAGCTTTACAGATACGCAGTATTTT	CASSGRTSFTDTQYF
few	TRBV5-4	TRBD2	TRBJ2-1	TGTGCCAGCAGCTTGGGAGGTGCGGGGGGGCATAATGAGCAGTTCTTC	CASSLGGAGGHNEQFF
.	TRBV18	.	TRBJ1-5	TGTGCCAGCTCACCACAGGATTCAAATCAGCCCCAGCATTTT	CASSPQDSNQPQHF
.	TRBV7-9	.	TRBJ2-5	TGTGCCAGCAGCCCCGGGGAGCAGGGGGGAGGCGAGACCCAGTACTTC	CASSPGEQGGGETQYF
once	TRBV6-5	.	TRBJ2-7	TGTGCCAGCAGTTATAACGGGGTGCCTCCTGCCTACGAGCAGTACTTC	CASSYNGVPPAYEQYF
.	TRBV10-3	.	TRBJ2-2	TGTGCCATCAATGGGCGAGATCATAACACCGGGGAGCTGTTTTTT	CAINGRDHNTGELFF
.	TRBV11-2	TRBD2	TRBJ2-3	TGTGCCAGCAGCTTCCTAGCGGGGGGGCAAGATACGCAGTATTTT	CASSFLAGGQDTQYF
.	TRBV10-3	TRBD1	TRBJ1-2	TGTGCCATCAGTGGGACAGGGGAATATGGCTACACCTTC	CAISGTGEYGYTF
.	TRBV28	.	TRBJ1-1	TGTGCCAGCAGCCGTATAGGGAACACTGAAGCTTTCTTT	CASSRIGNTEAFF
.	TRBV6-5	TRBD2	TRBJ2-3	TGTGCCAGCAGTTACTCCCGGCTAGCGGGAGTCGAGACGCAGTATTTT	CASSYSRLAGVETQYF
.	TRBV7-2	.	TRBJ2-7	TGTGCCAGCAGCTTAAACGGGGGTAATACCTACGAGCAGTACTTC	CASSLNGGNTYEQYF
.	TRBV7-2	.	TRBJ1-1	TGTGCCAGCAGCTCCCAAGGGGAAGGGGAAGCTTTCTTT	CASSSQGEGEAFF
.	TRBV11-2	.	TRBJ2-3	TGTGCCAGCAGCTCCACAGATACGCAGTATTTT	CASSSTDTQYF
.	TRBV7-2	.	TRBJ1-5	TGTGCCAGCAGCTTCCTCCGGGATGTGCCTCAGCCCCAGCATTTT	CASSFLRDVPQPQHF